This TCR beta chain was captured by sequencing in a study of CD8 T cells in Susac syndrome. Negative isolation yielded CD4+ and CD8+ T cells, and FACS enriched TEMRA cells. V lost 6 bases and J 1 base, leaving 15 bases between the germline ends. The CDR3 is 15 amino acids. The germline CDR1 and CDR2 sequences are DFQATT and SNEGSKA (reference sequence). Random hexamers were used to reverse transcribe the RNA input (roughly 0.5 to 1 ug). From the immunoSEQ multiplex PCR reads, TCRdb called clonotypes with MiXCR, one entry per CDR3 protein. There are under 200,000 distinct CDR3 sequences in the sample; 94% occur only once, and 0.12% lies in the top ten.

Sequencing input: CD4+ T cells from PBMCs. The source of this sequence is a human donor with Susac syndrome. The genes are TRBV20-1 and TRBJ2-2, with D perhaps matching TRBD1 or TRBD2 (5 bases each). CDR3 in DNA: TGCAGTGCGAGGATCACAGGACTGAACACCGGGGAGCTGTTTTTT. It codes for CSARITGLNTGELFF.